This T cell receptor (beta chain) was profiled in a study of blood T cell repertoires in COVID-19. Sequencing was performed with immunoSEQ multiplex PCR; in TCRdb, only in-frame clones are kept and a portion is missing. The table includes roughly 250,000 clones, 88% detected once. The specimen was peripheral blood. The clonotype originates from a man aged 55 to 70 who had recovered from COVID-19.

The CDR3 nucleotides are TGCGCCAGCAGCTTGGAAGCGAGCAGCCTTGAAGCTTTCTTT. This sequence encodes CASSLEASSLEAFF. The chain carries TRBV5-1 and TRBJ1-1; no clear D gene. The ends were cut back, 0 bases at V and 7 bases at J, with 13 bases in the middle. Germline CDR1 is SGHRS and CDR2 is YFSETQ. The length of the CDR3 is 14 residues.